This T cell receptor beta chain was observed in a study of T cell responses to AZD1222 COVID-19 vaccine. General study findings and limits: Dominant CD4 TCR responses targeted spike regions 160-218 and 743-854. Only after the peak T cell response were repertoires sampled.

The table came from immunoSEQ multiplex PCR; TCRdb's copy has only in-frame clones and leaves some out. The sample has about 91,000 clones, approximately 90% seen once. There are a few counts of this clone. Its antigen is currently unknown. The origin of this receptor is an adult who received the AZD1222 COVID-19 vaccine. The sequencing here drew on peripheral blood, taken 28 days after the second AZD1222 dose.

CDR3 region: CAISESVNTEAFF. Written as DNA, the CDR3 is TGTGCCATCAGTGAGTCGGTAAACACTGAAGCTTTCTTT. The chain combines TRBV10-3 with TRBJ1-1, with unresolved D. Germline V lookup: CDR1 ENHRY, CDR2 SYGVKD. This CDR3 contains 13 residues. Between the trimmed V and J ends, which lost 0 bases and 2 bases, there was a span of 4 bases.